The next 14 T cell receptor beta chains were all read from a single sample in a study of spatial heterogeneity in lung cancer. In TCRdb, the 5' RACE reads were re-called with MiXCR into one record per CDR3 protein. The sample holds 10,000 to 15,000 distinct CDR3 sequences, 13% to 15% seen once. Noted time point: sample taken at primary tumor resection. Sequencing covered unsorted whole RNA taken from tumor, nontumor lung or frozen PBMC. The sample here was PBMCs, taken at surgery. These receptors came from a male donor with early-stage non-small cell lung cancer.

J is TRBJ2-1 and V is TRBV11-2; unclear D gene. V was pared by 2 bases and J by 0 bases, with 5 bases between. The CDR3 spans 14 residues. Germline-derived CDR1 and CDR2 are SGHAT and FQNNGV. The CDR3 spells CASSLRSSYNEQFF. The CDR3 DNA follows: TGTGCCAGCAGCTTAAGGAGCTCCTACAATGAGCAGTTCTTC.

The V gene is TRBV6-2 or TRBV6-3, the J gene TRBJ2-3; D is uncertain. V gave up 0 bases and J gave up 2 bases, with 15 bases separating them. Germline V gene data show CDR1 as MNHEY and CDR2 as SVGEGT. The CDR3 extends over 17 amino acids. CDR3 in DNA: TGTGCCAGCAGTTACTCGACGCTAAAGGGCGACACAGATACGCAGTATTTT. It codes for CASSYSTLKGDTDTQYF.

This clonotype turned up a few times. CDR3 residues: CASSPGLAGANTGELFF. The CDR3 bases are TGTGCCAGCAGCCCGGGACTAGCGGGGGCTAACACCGGGGAGCTGTTTTTT. The chain has TRBV4-2 and TRBJ2-2; 14 bases are shared with TRBD2. Looked up from germline, CDR1 is LGHNA and CDR2 is YNFKEQ. The trim removed 4 bases at V and 2 bases at J, leaving 3 bases unmatched. The CDR3 contains 17 residues.

This clonotype appeared many times. The chain combines TRBV9 with TRBJ2-7, with 11 positions matching TRBD1. Germline CDR1 is SGDLS and CDR2 is YYNGEE. Trimming removed 3 bases from V and 5 bases from J; junction bases left unmatched: 13. The CDR3 extends over 17 amino acids. The CDR3 reads CASSGLYGTGGFHEQYF. The CDR3 DNA follows: TGTGCCAGCAGCGGACTCTACGGGACAGGGGGTTTTCACGAGCAGTACTTC. The full variable domain, in which reference TRBV9 and TRBJ2-7 provide the parts outside the CDR3, is DSGVTQTPKHLITATGQRVTLRCSPRSGDLSVYWYQQSLDQGLQFLIQYYNGEERAKGNILERFSAQQFPDLHSELNLSSLELGDSALYFCASSGLYGTGGFHEQYFGPGTRLTVT.

This clonotype was recorded a few times. The chain links TRBV2 to TRBJ1-6, with unresolved D. The CDR3 is 14 amino acids. From germline, CDR1 is SNHLY and CDR2 FYNNEI. Trimming took off 6 bases at V and 4 bases at J, with 10 bases between the two ends. The DNA for the CDR3 is TGTGCCAGCAGAGGCAGTGGGTATAATTCACCCCTCCACTTT. Translation: CASRGSGYNSPLHF.

The chain joins TRBV20-1 to TRBJ2-7, with TRBD1 matching 9 bases. Unmatched junction bases numbered 15, after V lost 8 bases and J lost 4 bases. In germline, CDR1 is DFQATT, CDR2 SNEGSKA (reference sequence). The CDR3 totals 15 residues. CDR3 protein: CSFLDRGSNTYEQYF. The CDR3 DNA sequence: TGCAGTTTTCTGGACAGGGGATCGAATACGTACGAGCAGTACTTC.

The chain employs TRBV5-1 and TRBJ2-7; D remains ambiguous. CDR1 and CDR2 (germline): SGHRS, YFSETQ. Deletions cut 0 bases from V and 4 bases from J, with 8 bases between. The CDR3 length is 13 residues. The CDR3 coding sequence is TGCGCCAGCAGCTTGGACAGAGTTTACGAGCAGTACTTC. Translation: CASSLDRVYEQYF.

In this sample, this clonotype turned up a few times. This sequence joins TRBV4-1 and TRBJ2-5; 7 nucleotides match TRBD2. This CDR3 spans 17 amino acids. The V segment lost 4 bases and the J segment 4 bases; nucleotides outside the gene matches: 15. CDR1 is MGHRA, CDR2 YSYEKL, per germline. CDR3 DNA: TGCGCCAGCAGCCCGGACTGGAGCGGGGTGAATGGAGAGACCCAGTACTTC. Translation: CASSPDWSGVNGETQYF.

This clonotype has a count of ten or more. The V gene is TRBV7-9, the J gene TRBJ2-5; D gene uncertain. CDR3 length equals 12 residues. Looked up from germline, CDR1 is SEHNR and CDR2 is FQNEAQ (reference sequence). V was pared by 5 bases and J by 3 bases, with 7 bases between. DNA for the CDR3: TGTGCCAGCAGCCCCCTTGAAGAGACCCAGTACTTC. This sequence encodes CASSPLEETQYF.

The rearrangement links TRBV27 to TRBJ1-6, with D hard to call. Per germline, CDR1 MNHEY and CDR2 SMNVEV (reference sequence). This CDR3 spans 17 amino acids. The germline V and J ends were trimmed by 3 bases and 0 bases, with 12 bases remaining between them. CDR3 nucleotide sequence: TGTGCCAGCAGTTTCCGAGTGGCTAGCTCCTATAATTCACCCCTCCACTTT. This gives the protein CASSFRVASSYNSPLHF.

This clonotype was seen only a few times. The chain couples TRBV19 to TRBJ2-4, with 10 bases fitting TRBD2. Trimming removed 9 bases from V and 0 bases from J; junction bases left unmatched: 2. The germline V gene has CDR1 LNHDA and CDR2 SQIVND (reference sequence). The CDR3 consists of 14 residues. The chain's CDR3 is CASRLAGAKNIQYF. DNA for the CDR3: TGTGCCAGCCGACTAGCGGGAGCCAAAAACATTCAGTACTTC.

The chain has TRBV7-2 and TRBJ2-5, with a weak D call TRBD2 (6 bases). The V and J ends lost 4 bases and 6 bases respectively, with 12 bases between them. This CDR3 has 13 amino acids. Germline V gene lookup returns CDR1 SGHTA and CDR2 FQGNSA. CDR3 coding DNA: TGTGCCAGCAGCTGGGGGGAGAGACAGACCCAGTACTTC. Translation gives CASSWGERQTQYF.

In this sample, this clonotype turned up a few times. This sequence joins TRBV6-6 and TRBJ1-1, with D hard to call. The CDR3 runs 12 residues. V lost 7 bases and J lost 5, with 11 bases in between. Germline-derived CDR1 and CDR2 are MNHNY and SVGAGI (reference sequence). In nucleotides, the CDR3 is TGTGCCAGCATAGGCAGCAGGACTGAAGCTTTCTTT. Residues: CASIGSRTEAFF.

This clonotype was seen many times. The J gene is TRBJ1-1, the V gene TRBV28; D remains ambiguous. The V and J ends lost 5 bases and 3 bases respectively, with 4 bases between them. The length of the CDR3 is 11 residues. CDR1 and CDR2 from the germline V gene are MDHEN and SYDVKM. The CDR3 nucleotides are TGTGCCAGCAGTGGTTACACTGAAGCTTTCTTT. It is translated as CASSGYTEAFF.